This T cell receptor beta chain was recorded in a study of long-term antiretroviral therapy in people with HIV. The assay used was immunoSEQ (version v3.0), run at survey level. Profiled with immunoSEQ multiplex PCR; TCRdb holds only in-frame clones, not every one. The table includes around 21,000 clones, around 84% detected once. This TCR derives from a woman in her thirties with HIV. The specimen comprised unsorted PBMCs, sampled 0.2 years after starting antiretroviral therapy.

The CDR3: CASARYRGLNTEAFF. The DNA for the CDR3 is TGTGCCAGCGCCAGATACAGGGGCCTGAACACTGAAGCTTTCTTT. The chain uses TRBV6-5 and TRBJ1-1, with 7 positions matching TRBD1. V shed 8 bases and J 0 bases; nucleotides not matched to a gene: 9. The CDR3 totals 15 residues. Looked up from germline, CDR1 is MNHEY and CDR2 is SVGAGI.